This T cell receptor beta chain was identified in a study of OX40 agonist ivuxolimab in advanced cancers. Overall study context: Every 2 weeks, patients received ivuxolimab intravenously, dosed at 0.01 to 10 mg/kg.

Measured with immunoSEQ multiplex PCR; TCRdb has only the in-frame clones, and not every one. This sample has approximately 60,000 clones, with more than 80% found just once. CDR1 and CDR2 (germline): GTSNPN, SVGIG (reference sequence). V lost 0 bases, J lost 3 bases, and 2 bases stayed unmatched. The CDR3 loop spans 15 amino acids. The origin of this receptor is an adult with an advanced solid tumor such as melanoma, head and neck, liver or kidney cancer. The chain uses TRBV30 and TRBJ2-3; 11 bases are shared with TRBD2. The sample here was CD4+ or CD8+ T cells sorted from blood, taken in a trial of the OX40 agonist ivuxolimab. DNA of the CDR3: TGTGCCTGGAGTGTGATAGCGGGAGGGACAGATACGCAGTATTTT. Protein sequence: CAWSVIAGGTDTQYF.